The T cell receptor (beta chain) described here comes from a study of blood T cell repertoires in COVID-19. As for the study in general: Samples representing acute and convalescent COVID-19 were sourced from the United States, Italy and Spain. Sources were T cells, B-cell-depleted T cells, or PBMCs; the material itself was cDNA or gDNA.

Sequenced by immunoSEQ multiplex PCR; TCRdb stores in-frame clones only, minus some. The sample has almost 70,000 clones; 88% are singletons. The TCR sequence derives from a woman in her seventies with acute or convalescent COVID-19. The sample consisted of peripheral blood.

This CDR3 reads CASSPGTSGPQRLDEQYF. The CDR3 coding sequence is TGTGCCAGCAGCCCGGGGACTAGCGGGCCCCAGCGTCTCGACGAGCAGTACTTC. The V and J genes are TRBV28 and TRBJ2-7, with 12 bases aligning to TRBD2. The germline V gene has CDR1 MDHEN and CDR2 SYDVKM. This CDR3 has 18 residues. The V gene end was trimmed by 6 bases and the J gene end by 5 bases; junction bases not matched to a gene: 17.